These 9 T cell receptor beta chains share one sample of origin, sequenced in a study of technical replicates of blood from several donors. TCRdb keeps only in-frame clones here, not all; method: immunoSEQ multiplex PCR. This table holds 65,000 to 80,000 clones, just under 95% found once. Sequences were obtained from T cells isolated from PBMCs. These receptor sequences come from a human donor in good health.

This clone occurred once. V gene TRBV5-1 combines with J gene TRBJ2-3; TRBD2 matches at 9 bases. Germline V gene sequence: CDR1 SGHRS, CDR2 YFSETQ. J lost 3 bases, V lost 0 bases, and 8 bases had no gene match. The CDR3 loop spans 17 amino acids. CDR3: CASSLGREGRMTDTQYF. The CDR3, as DNA: TGCGCCAGCAGCTTGGGGCGGGAGGGCCGAATGACAGATACGCAGTATTTT.

This clone was recorded once. The chain employs TRBV5-1 and TRBJ2-1; possible D gene TRBD2, 5 bases. The CDR3 is 15 residues long. V was clipped by 4 bases and J by 8 bases, with 19 bases between them. Germline values: CDR1 SGHRS, CDR2 YFSETQ. This CDR3 reads CASSVDSPGLDEQFF. For the CDR3, the DNA is TGCGCCAGCAGCGTGGACTCCCCGGGGTTGGATGAGCAGTTCTTC.

V and J are TRBV7-9 and TRBJ1-2; 8 bases are a match to TRBD1. Germline CDR1 is SEHNR and CDR2 is FQNEAQ (reference sequence). J lost 2 bases, V lost 5 bases, and 13 bases had no gene match. The CDR3 consists of 17 residues. CDR3: CASSPRQGNSTNYGYTF. CDR3 DNA: TGTGCCAGCAGCCCCAGACAGGGGAATTCGACCAACTATGGCTACACCTTC. Full variable domain (missing parts from reference TRBV7-9 and TRBJ1-2): DTGVSQNPRHKITKRGQNVTFRCDPISEHNRLYWYRQTLGQGPEFLTYFQNEAQLEKSRLLSDRFSAERPKGSFSTLEIQRTEQGDSAMYLCASSPRQGNSTNYGYTFGSGTRLTVV.

This clone was counted between two and nine times. The chain employs TRBV19 and TRBJ1-4, with D possibly TRBD1 on 6 matching bases. The CDR3 runs 14 residues. Per germline, CDR1 LNHDA and CDR2 SQIVND (reference sequence). V was clipped by 4 bases and J by 5 bases, with 11 bases between them. The CDR3 region has the DNA TGTGCCAGTAGTAGACAGGTGATAAATGAAAAACTGTTTTTT. This encodes CASSRQVINEKLFF.

This clone occurred once. The chain has TRBV14 and TRBJ2-7; 11 bases are a match to TRBD2. Germline CDR1 and CDR2: SGHDN and FVKESK. The ends lost 1 base at V and 4 bases at J; junction bases unmatched: 6. The CDR3 has 16 amino acids. CDR3 sequence (DNA): TGTGCCAGCAGCCAAGCTAGCGGGAGGCCCTTATACGAGCAGTACTTC. Protein: CASSQASGRPLYEQYF.

This chain connects TRBV7-2 to TRBJ2-7; 8 nucleotides align to TRBD1. Germline CDR1 is SGHTA and CDR2 is FQGNSA. The CDR3 runs to 15 residues. The ends lost 4 bases at V and 5 bases at J; junction bases unmatched: 10. CDR3 in amino acids: CASSSVAGGWDEQYF. The DNA for the CDR3 is TGTGCCAGCAGCTCAGTCGCAGGGGGCTGGGACGAGCAGTACTTC.

This chain joins TRBV10-3 and TRBJ2-3; 7 nucleotides agree with TRBD1. Germline V CDR1 and CDR2: ENHRY, SYGVKD. The CDR3 spans 15 residues. V gave up 3 bases and J gave up 3 bases; unmatched junction bases: 6. CDR3 sequence: CAISERQGWTDTQYF. The CDR3 DNA reads TGTGCCATCAGTGAAAGACAGGGCTGGACAGATACGCAGTATTTT.

Remarks on this clone: This sample includes further DNA sequences coding for the same CDR3. This chain connects TRBV19 to TRBJ2-7, with 7 bases that match TRBD1. The CDR3 runs to 14 residues. With 3 bases clipped from V and 0 bases from J, the junction kept 2 bases outside the gene matches. Per germline, CDR1 LNHDA and CDR2 SQIVND (reference sequence). The DNA of the CDR3 is TGTGCCAGTAGTATTGGGGACAGCTCCTACGAGCAGTACTTC. Protein product: CASSIGDSSYEQYF.

The gene calls are TRBV11-3 and TRBJ1-1, with a possible D match to TRBD1 (5 bases). CDR3 length: 18 residues. V was trimmed by 1 base and J by 4 bases, leaving 22 bases between them. Germline V gives CDR1 SGHNT, CDR2 YENEEA. The CDR3 protein is CASSLVSAIVSGVTEAFF. Here the CDR3 DNA reads TGTGCCAGCAGCTTAGTATCCGCTATAGTATCGGGGGTCACTGAAGCTTTCTTT.